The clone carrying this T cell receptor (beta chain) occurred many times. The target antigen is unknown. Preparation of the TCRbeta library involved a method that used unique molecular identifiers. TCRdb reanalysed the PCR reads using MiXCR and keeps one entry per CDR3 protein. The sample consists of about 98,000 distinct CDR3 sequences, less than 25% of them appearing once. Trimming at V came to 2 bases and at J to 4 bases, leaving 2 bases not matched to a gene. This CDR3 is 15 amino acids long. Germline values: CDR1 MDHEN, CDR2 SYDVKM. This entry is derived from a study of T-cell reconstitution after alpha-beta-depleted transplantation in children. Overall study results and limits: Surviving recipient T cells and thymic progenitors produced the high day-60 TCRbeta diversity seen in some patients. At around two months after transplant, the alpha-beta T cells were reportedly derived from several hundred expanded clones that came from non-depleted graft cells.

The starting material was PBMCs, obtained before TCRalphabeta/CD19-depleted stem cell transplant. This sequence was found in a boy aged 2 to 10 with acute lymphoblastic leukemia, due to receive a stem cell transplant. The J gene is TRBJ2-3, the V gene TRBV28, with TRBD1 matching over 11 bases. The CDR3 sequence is CASSLAGQGADTQYF. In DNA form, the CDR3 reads TGTGCCAGCAGTTTAGCGGGACAGGGGGCAGATACGCAGTATTTT.